The clone carrying this T cell receptor (beta chain) was recorded at least ten times. Germline CDR1 reads SGHDT; CDR2 reads YYEEEE. The length of the CDR3 is 12 residues. V lost 2 bases to trimming and J lost 3 bases, with 5 bases between them. From the RACE reads, TCRdb called clonotypes with MiXCR, one entry per CDR3 protein. The sample shows some 77,000 distinct CDR3 sequences, 10% of them seen only once. The sample belongs to a study of human T cells and chemical hapten exposure. About the study: Subjects had 2% DPC placed on roughly 2 cm by roughly 2 cm of upper inner arm skin for sensitization.

Sample time point: patch test 1, 2 weeks after DPC sensitization. The sample's treatment: therapeutic diphenylcyclopropenone sensitization with weekly scalp DPC. This clonotype was obtained from a woman in her fifties or sixties with alopecia areata. Some clones in this sample may be carry-over from other donors' samples. Source: whole blood, taken in connection with sensitization to the hapten diphenylcyclopropenone (DPC). The chain links TRBV5-6 to TRBJ1-2; D ambiguous. The CDR3 nucleotides read TGTGCCAGCAGCTTAACGGACTATGGCTACACCTTC. Translating it yields CASSLTDYGYTF.